The 32 T cell receptor beta chains reported below all come from one sample, sequenced in a study of blood T cell repertoires in COVID-19. The assay was immunoSEQ multiplex PCR, and TCRdb's table has in-frame clones only and misses some. The data contain around 450,000 clones, roughly 90% of them singletons. The specimen was PBMCs or T cells enriched from blood (not recorded which). All receptors come from a woman younger than 35 who had recovered from COVID-19.

V is TRBV5-8 and J is TRBJ1-2; 7 bases are shared with TRBD1. V shed 7 bases and J 6 bases; nucleotides not matched to a gene: 12. This CDR3 is 14 amino acids long. Germline V gene data show CDR1 as SGHTS and CDR2 as YDEGEE. In nucleotides, the CDR3 is TGTGCCAGCCTGATCAGGGGGTTTGTGGATGGCTACACCTTC. Its translation is CASLIRGFVDGYTF.

The chain uses TRBV11-2 and TRBJ2-3; 7 bases are shared with TRBD2. Trimming cost V 2 bases and J 3 bases; bases outside gene matches: 5. The CDR3 totals 15 residues. CDR1 is SGHAT, CDR2 FQNNGV, per germline. The CDR3 region has the DNA TGTGCCAGCAGCTTAAACAGCGGGGAGACAGATACGCAGTATTTT. This gives the protein CASSLNSGETDTQYF.

The chain links TRBV19 to TRBJ1-5; the D gene is possibly TRBD1 (5 bases). Per the germline V gene, CDR1 is LNHDA and CDR2 is SQIVND (reference sequence). The CDR3 loop spans 15 amino acids. The V end was cut by 0 bases, the J end by 14 bases, with 20 bases between. The CDR3 DNA reads TGTGCCAGTAGTATAGATAGGGGCTCCGGGGGAGTCGAGCATTTT. Its translation: CASSIDRGSGGVEHF.

V is TRBV12-3 or TRBV12-4 and J is TRBJ1-2; 7 nucleotides agree with TRBD1. V lost 3 bases, J lost 3 bases, and 1 base stayed unmatched. CDR3 length: 13 residues. CDR3 sequence (DNA): TGTGCCAGCAGTTTCGACAGGGACTATGGCTACACCTTC. This gives the protein CASSFDRDYGYTF.

The chain links TRBV24-1 to TRBJ2-5, with D perhaps TRBD1 (6 bases). Trimming took 3 bases from V and 2 from J, leaving 15 bases between them. This CDR3 region has 16 residues. Germline V gives CDR1 KGHDR, CDR2 SFDVKD. CDR3 in DNA: TGTGCCACCAGTGATCCCTCGGCCAGGGGACAAGAGACCCAGTACTTC. Translation gives CATSDPSARGQETQYF.

The V call is TRBV27, the J call TRBJ2-7; D gene ambiguous. V was clipped by 0 bases and J by 7 bases, with 7 bases between them. The CDR3 length is 12 residues. Germline CDR1 reads MNHEY; CDR2 reads SMNVEV (reference sequence). CDR3 sequence (DNA): TGTGCCAGCAGTTTATCCGGCAGGGAGCAGTACTTC. Protein: CASSLSGREQYF.

The chain joins TRBV15 to TRBJ2-5; D unresolved. There are 12 residues in the CDR3. Germline V lookup: CDR1 LNHNV, CDR2 YYDKDF (reference sequence). V lost 2 bases and J lost 5, with 6 bases in between. CDR3 DNA sequence: TGTGCCACCAGCAGAAACGGGGAGACCCAGTACTTC. Amino acids: CATSRNGETQYF.

The chain recombines TRBV29-1 with TRBJ2-1; perhaps TRBD1 as D (6 bases). Looked up from germline, CDR1 is SQVTM and CDR2 is ANQGSEA. The CDR3 is 11 residues long. Trimming removed 2 bases at V and 8 bases at J, with 7 bases between. The CDR3 coding sequence is TGCAGCGTTGAACAGGGGCATGAGCAGTTCTTC. Amino acid sequence: CSVEQGHEQFF.

As DNA, the CDR3 is TGTGCCAGCAGCGGGGGGTTCTCCACTGAAGCTTTCTTT. It codes for CASSGGFSTEAFF. V and J are TRBV5-6 and TRBJ1-1, with D perhaps TRBD1 (5 bases). CDR1 is SGHDT and CDR2 is YYEEEE in the germline V gene. There are 13 residues in the CDR3. V lost 4 bases and J 4 bases, leaving 11 bases between the germline ends.

The sample holds one count of this clone. The chain couples TRBV5-1 to TRBJ1-4; 8 bases fit TRBD1. CDR3 length: 14 amino acids. Germline V gene sequence: CDR1 SGHRS, CDR2 YFSETQ. V lost 2 bases to trimming and J lost 8 bases; unmatched junction nucleotides: 5. The CDR3 coding sequence is TGCGCCAGCAGCTTACAGGGGGAGCGCGAAAAACTGTTTTTT. Translating gives CASSLQGEREKLFF.

The chain has TRBV27 and TRBJ1-1; D possibly corresponds to TRBD1 (5 bases). The CDR3 totals 14 residues. Germline values: CDR1 MNHEY, CDR2 SMNVEV (reference sequence). Trimming cost V 3 bases and J 4 bases, with 12 bases left between them. The CDR3 sequence is CASSFHGAGTEAFF. The CDR3 nucleotides are TGTGCCAGCAGTTTTCATGGGGCTGGCACTGAAGCTTTCTTT.

This rearrangement joins TRBV29-1 to TRBJ1-1; D ambiguous. V lost 4 bases to trimming and J lost 0 bases, with 6 bases between them. The CDR3 length is 12 residues. CDR1 SQVTM and CDR2 ANQGSEA come from the germline V gene. CDR3 nucleotides: TGCAGCGTTGTGCGGGTGAACACTGAAGCTTTCTTT. This sequence encodes CSVVRVNTEAFF.

The gene calls are TRBV24-1 and TRBJ1-5, with 7 bases that match TRBD1. The junction had 11 bases not matched to a gene; V was cut back by 5 bases and J by 5 bases. From germline, CDR1 is KGHDR and CDR2 SFDVKD. The CDR3 loop spans 16 amino acids. DNA for the CDR3: TGTGCCACCAGTGTCCGGAAACAGGGGAGAGATCAGCCCCAGCATTTT. Its protein is CATSVRKQGRDQPQHF.

The gene calls are TRBV27 and TRBJ2-7, with TRBD2 as a possible D gene (5 bases). The CDR3 has 14 amino acids. The V gene lost 8 bases and the J gene lost 3 bases, with 17 bases spanning the gap. Germline V gives CDR1 MNHEY, CDR2 SMNVEV (reference sequence). The CDR3 DNA reads as TGTGCCAGCGGCCCCACGACCGGGGTCTACGAGCAGTACTTC. As protein: CASGPTTGVYEQYF.

The rearrangement uses TRBV18 and TRBJ1-2, with 7 bases matching TRBD1. The CDR3 covers 16 residues. Germline loops: CDR1 KGHSH, CDR2 LQKENI. The V and J ends lost 3 bases and 3 bases, in that order; junction bases with no gene match: 10. CDR3 residues: CASSPRLTGSDYGYTF. CDR3 DNA sequence: TGTGCCAGCTCACCGCGTTTGACAGGGTCTGACTATGGCTACACCTTC.

V is TRBV6-1 and J is TRBJ2-6, with 7 nucleotides matching TRBD1. The CDR3 runs 17 residues. With 2 bases clipped from V and 2 bases from J, the junction kept 6 bases outside the gene matches. Germline CDR1 and CDR2: MNHNS and SASEGT. Here the CDR3 DNA reads TGTGCCAGCAGTGAAATTGAGGGGACAGCTGGGGCCAACGTCCTGACTTTC. Translated: CASSEIEGTAGANVLTF.

The genes are TRBV6-4 and TRBJ1-1; TRBD1 might be the D (6 bases). With 4 bases removed from V and 11 bases from J, the gap between germline ends came to 20 bases. The germline V gene has CDR1 MRHNA and CDR2 SNTAGT. This CDR3 has 14 amino acids. CDR3: CASSATGTGLQAFF. DNA for the CDR3: TGTGCCAGCAGTGCGACAGGTACCGGCCTGCAGGCTTTCTTT.

The chain uses TRBV3-1 (or the pseudogene TRBV3-2) and TRBJ2-7; D is perhaps TRBD1 (6 bases). The CDR3 spans 14 residues. CDR1 and CDR2 (germline): LGHDT, YNNKEL (reference sequence). The V end was cut by 0 bases, the J end by 9 bases, with 15 bases between. The CDR3: CASSQDTQGRRQYF. In DNA form, the CDR3 reads TGTGCCAGCAGCCAAGATACACAGGGTAGAAGGCAGTACTTC.

The J gene is TRBJ1-1, the V gene TRBV6-5; TRBD1 might be the D (6 bases). This CDR3 comprises 12 residues. Germline CDR1 MNHEY, CDR2 SVGAGI. V lost 9 bases and J lost 6, with 14 bases in between. CDR3: CASTGLLAEAFF. The CDR3 coding sequence is TGTGCCAGTACAGGGCTCCTCGCTGAAGCTTTCTTT.

As concerns this clone: Other nucleotide sequences from this sample produce the same CDR3. The CDR3 DNA is TGTGCCAGCAGCCAAGCGGGGGGGGATACGCAGTATTTT. Amino acid sequence: CASSQAGGDTQYF. The chain has TRBV3-1 (or the pseudogene TRBV3-2) and TRBJ2-3; 8 bases map to TRBD2. With 1 base clipped from V and 6 bases from J, the junction kept 0 bases outside the gene matches. The CDR3 has 13 amino acids. CDR1 is LGHDT, CDR2 YNNKEL, per germline (reference sequence).

V gene TRBV2 combines with J gene TRBJ2-7; 7 positions match TRBD2. J was trimmed by 5 bases and V by 2 bases; bases with no gene match: 9. The CDR3 is made up of 15 amino acids. Germline CDR1 is SNHLY and CDR2 is FYNNEI. The CDR3: CASSEWGGGSDEQYF. CDR3 sequence (DNA): TGTGCCAGCAGTGAATGGGGCGGGGGATCGGACGAGCAGTACTTC.

Of note for this clone: At one of its ends the junction is not consistent with the germline gene, which may arise from a read error. V gene TRBV4-1 combines with J gene TRBJ1-2; TRBD1 is a possible D gene (5 bases). CDR1 and CDR2 (germline): MGHRA, YSYEKL. The CDR3 contains 13 residues. The CDR3, as DNA: TGCGCCAGCAGCCAAGATAGGGAAGACAGTTACTACTTC. Translating it yields CASSQDREDSYYF.

CDR3 loop: CASSISSYGYTF. The DNA for the CDR3 is TGTGCCAGTAGTATTTCGTCGTATGGCTACACCTTC. The chain carries TRBV19 and TRBJ1-2, with D unresolved. CDR3 length equals 12 residues. V lost 3 bases to trimming and J lost 5 bases, with 7 bases between them. CDR1 is LNHDA and CDR2 is SQIVND in the germline V gene (reference sequence).

J is TRBJ2-5 and V is TRBV4-1; D is perhaps TRBD2 (6 bases). Trimming shortened V by 3 bases and J by 3 bases, and 11 bases separated the two germline ends. CDR1 is MGHRA and CDR2 is YSYEKL in the germline V gene. The CDR3 extends over 14 amino acids. The CDR3: CASSHLGGEETQYF. As DNA, the CDR3 is TGCGCCAGCAGCCATTTGGGCGGGGAAGAGACCCAGTACTTC.

The gene calls are TRBV4-1 and TRBJ2-5; D is ambiguous. Deletions cut 4 bases from V and 7 bases from J, with 13 bases between. This CDR3 spans 13 amino acids. The germline gives CDR1 MGHRA, CDR2 YSYEKL. This CDR3 is CASSPPGSGTQYF. CDR3 in DNA: TGCGCCAGCAGCCCCCCCGGTTCGGGGACCCAGTACTTC.

This chain links TRBV5-8 with TRBJ1-5; D gene uncertain. Trimming removed 0 bases from V and 4 bases from J, with 5 bases in between. The CDR3 runs 13 residues. The germline CDR1 and CDR2 sequences are SGHTS and YDEGEE. The CDR3 region is CASSLDRNQPQHF. The CDR3 DNA sequence: TGTGCCAGCAGCTTGGACAGAAATCAGCCCCAGCATTTT. Looking up the rest from reference TRBV5-8 and TRBJ1-5 gives the full variable domain: EAGVTQSPTHLIKTRGQQATLRCSPISGHTSVYWYQQALGLGLQFLLWYDEGEERNRGNFPPRFSGRQFPNYSSELNVNALELEDSALYLCASSLDRNQPQHFGDGTRLSIL.

This clone showed up just a few times. The chain has TRBV5-5 and TRBJ2-2; TRBD2 is a possible D gene (7 bases). The CDR3 contains 16 residues. The V gene lost 1 base and the J gene lost 0 bases, with 10 bases spanning the gap. Germline-derived CDR1 and CDR2 are SGHKS and YYEKEE (reference sequence). This chain's CDR3 is CASSLRGGANTGELFF. For the CDR3, the DNA is TGTGCCAGCAGCTTGAGAGGGGGGGCGAACACCGGGGAGCTGTTTTTT.

The rearrangement uses TRBV5-1 and TRBJ2-1; 9 bases align to TRBD2. The length of the CDR3 is 15 residues. The junction had 10 bases not matched to a gene; V was cut back by 7 bases and J by 5 bases. CDR1 and CDR2 (germline): SGHRS, YFSETQ. The CDR3 nucleotides read TGCGCCAGCGAACCGTTAGCGGGGGCCAACAATGAGCAGTTCTTC. This codes for CASEPLAGANNEQFF. The full variable domain, its missing parts supplied by reference TRBV5-1 and TRBJ2-1, is KAGVTQTPRYLIKTRGQQVTLSCSPISGHRSVSWYQQTPGQGLQFLFEYFSETQRNKGNFPGRFSGRQFSNSRSEMNVSTLELGDSALYLCASEPLAGANNEQFFGPGTRLTVL.

V usage is TRBV6-5 and J usage is TRBJ1-2, with TRBD1 as a possible D gene (6 bases). CDR3 length: 15 residues. V gave up 5 bases and J gave up 3 bases, with 16 bases separating them. From germline, CDR1 is MNHEY and CDR2 SVGAGI. CDR3 in amino acids: CASSRTPDSYYGYTF. The DNA for the CDR3 is TGTGCCAGCAGTCGCACCCCGGACAGCTACTATGGCTACACCTTC.

The chain carries TRBV23-1 and TRBJ1-6; weak D call: TRBD1 (5 bases). Being an ORF, TRBV23-1 has a function that is uncertain. This CDR3 has 13 amino acids. The V gene lost 4 bases and the J gene lost 9 bases, with 10 bases spanning the gap. CDR3 loop: CASSRRRVSPLHF. The CDR3 nucleotides read TGCGCCAGCAGTCGGCGCAGGGTTTCACCCCTCCACTTT.

The J gene is TRBJ2-5, the V gene TRBV21-1; TRBD2, as called in the table, went unchecked against the DNA. TRBV21-1 is a listed pseudogene. The CDR3 totals 14 residues. The CDR3 region has the DNA TGTGCCAGCAGCAAACCTCCTAGCGGGGGTGCCCGATACTTC. Its protein product is CASSKPPSGGARYF.

The chain uses TRBV6-6 and TRBJ1-5; no firm D call. V lost 4 bases and J lost 2, with 12 bases in between. Germline V CDR1 and CDR2: MNHNY, SVGAGI (reference sequence). CDR3 size: 15 residues. CDR3 loop: CASSSGYLGNQPQHF. The CDR3 DNA follows: TGTGCCAGCAGTTCGGGGTACTTAGGCAATCAGCCCCAGCATTTT.